This T cell receptor (beta chain) comes out of a study of cytomegalovirus exposure and HLA in healthy donors. Study-level points and caveats: For presence/absence analyses, sequencing depth was assumed to be roughly uniform across donors.

Primers: 60 Vbeta forward and 13 Jbeta reverse. The protocol was immunoSEQ multiplex PCR, while the TCRdb copy is restricted to in-frame clones and leaves out a portion. The sample lists around 130,000 clones, 70% to 75% occurring once. The germline CDR1 and CDR2 sequences are SGHNT and YYREEE (reference sequence). The CDR3 has 15 amino acids. The junction had 6 bases not matched to a gene; V was cut back by 2 bases and J by 4 bases. With respect to this clone: Its target is not known.

What was sequenced was PBMCs. This clonotype was obtained from a man aged 30 to 39 in good health and CMV-seronegative. The V and J genes are TRBV5-4 and TRBJ2-3; TRBD2 matches at 8 bases. Written as DNA, the CDR3 is TGTGCCAGCAGCTTAGCCAAGACTAGCGCAGATACGCAGTATTTT. It translates to CASSLAKTSADTQYF. The full variable domain, rest sourced from reference TRBV5-4 and TRBJ2-3, is ETGVTQSPTHLIKTRGQQVTLRCSSQSGHNTVSWYQQALGQGPQFIFQYYREEENGRGNFPPRFSGLQFPNYSSELNVNALELDDSALYLCASSLAKTSADTQYFGPGTRLTVL.